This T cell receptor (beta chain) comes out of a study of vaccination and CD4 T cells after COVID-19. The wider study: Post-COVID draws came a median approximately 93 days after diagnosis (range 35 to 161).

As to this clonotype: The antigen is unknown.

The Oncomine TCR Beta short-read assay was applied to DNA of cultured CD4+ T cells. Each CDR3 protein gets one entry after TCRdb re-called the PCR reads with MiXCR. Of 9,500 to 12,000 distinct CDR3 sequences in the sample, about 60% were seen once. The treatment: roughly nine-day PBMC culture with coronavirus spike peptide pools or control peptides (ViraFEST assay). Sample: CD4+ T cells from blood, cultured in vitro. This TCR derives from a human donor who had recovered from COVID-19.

In DNA, the CDR3 is TGTGCCAGCAGCTCATCAGGGGTGGAGACCCAGTACTTC. It specifies CASSSSGVETQYF. This chain joins TRBV7-9 and TRBJ2-5; D may be TRBD1 (6 bases). Per the germline V gene, CDR1 is SEHNR and CDR2 is FQNEAQ (reference sequence). V was cut by 4 bases and J by 5 bases, with 11 bases left in between. The CDR3 runs 13 residues.